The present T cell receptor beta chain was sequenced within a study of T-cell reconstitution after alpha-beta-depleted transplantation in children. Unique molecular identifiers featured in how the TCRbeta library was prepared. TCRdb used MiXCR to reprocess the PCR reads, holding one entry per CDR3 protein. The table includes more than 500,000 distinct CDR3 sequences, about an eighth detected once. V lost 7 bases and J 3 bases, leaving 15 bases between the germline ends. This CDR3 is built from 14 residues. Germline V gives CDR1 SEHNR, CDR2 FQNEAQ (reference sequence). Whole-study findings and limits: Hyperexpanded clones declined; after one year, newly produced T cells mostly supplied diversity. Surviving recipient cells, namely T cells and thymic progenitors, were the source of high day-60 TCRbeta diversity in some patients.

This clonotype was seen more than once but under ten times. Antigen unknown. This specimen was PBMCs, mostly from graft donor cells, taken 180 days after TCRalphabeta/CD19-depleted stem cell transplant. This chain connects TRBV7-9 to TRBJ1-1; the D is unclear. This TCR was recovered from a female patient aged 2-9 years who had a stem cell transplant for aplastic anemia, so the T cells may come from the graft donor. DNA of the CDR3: TGTGCCAGCACCCTTAGTGGGAAGGACACTGAAGCTTTCTTT. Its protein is CASTLSGKDTEAFF.